These 26 T cell receptor beta chains were sequenced from one sample in a study of blood T cell repertoires in COVID-19. Assay: immunoSEQ multiplex PCR; the TCRdb copy retains only in-frame clones and omits some. The data show around 460,000 clones, with around nine tenths seen just once and about 0.91% held by the top ten. The material sequenced was peripheral blood. All receptors come from a man between 18 and 35 years old with COVID-19, enrolled during active disease.

The V call is TRBV5-5, the J call TRBJ2-7; the match to TRBD2 covers 11 bases. The CDR3 covers 15 residues. The germline V gene has CDR1 SGHKS and CDR2 YYEKEE (reference sequence). V was clipped by 5 bases and J by 3 bases; unmatched bases: 7. The CDR3 DNA sequence: TGTGCCAGCAGTCTGGGGCTAGCGGGGGGCTACGAGCAGTACTTC. Translation: CASSLGLAGGYEQYF.

A remark on this clone: A junction end diverges from the germline sequence, so it may reflect a read error. The rearrangement links TRBV6-4 to TRBJ1-1; 8 bases are shared with TRBD1. CDR1 is MRHNA, CDR2 SNTAGT, per germline. This CDR3 has 10 amino acids. The CDR3 region is CASGTGPAVF. CDR3 DNA sequence: TGTGCCAGCGGGACAGGCCCGGCGGTCTTT.

V and J are TRBV19 and TRBJ2-6, with D tentatively TRBD1 (6 bases). V was trimmed by 7 bases and J by 0 bases, leaving 10 bases between them. Germline V gene data show CDR1 as LNHDA and CDR2 as SQIVND (reference sequence). This CDR3 comprises 15 residues. CDR3 in DNA: TGTGCCAGTAAGGGACACACCTCTGGGGCCAACGTCCTGACTTTC. Translating it yields CASKGHTSGANVLTF. Full variable domain (remainder filled in from reference TRBV19 and TRBJ2-6): DGGITQSPKYLFRKEGQNVTLSCEQNLNHDAMYWYRQDPGQGLRLIYYSQIVNDFQKGDIAEGYSVSREKKESFPLTVTSAQKNPTAFYLCASKGHTSGANVLTFGAGSRLTVL.

J is TRBJ2-7 and V is TRBV6-5, with D possibly being TRBD1 (5 bases). Trimming cost V 10 bases and J 2 bases, with 9 bases left between them. CDR1 and CDR2 (germline): MNHEY, SVGAGI. The CDR3 loop spans 11 amino acids. CDR3 region: CATIGAYEQYF. The CDR3 DNA reads as TGTGCCACCATAGGGGCCTACGAGCAGTACTTC.

The chain recombines TRBV29-1 with TRBJ2-5; possible D gene TRBD1, 6 bases. V was pared by 4 bases and J by 0 bases, with 15 bases between. Germline loops: CDR1 SQVTM, CDR2 ANQGSEA. CDR3 length equals 15 residues. The DNA for the CDR3 is TGCAGCGTTGTCTGGGACACGCAGTACCAAGAGACCCAGTACTTC. This translates into CSVVWDTQYQETQYF. Based on the CDR3 plus reference TRBV29-1 and TRBJ2-5, the full variable domain is SAVISQKPSRDICQRGTSLTIQCQVDSQVTMMFWYRQQPGQSLTLIATANQGSEATYESGFVIDKFPISRPNLTFSTLTVSNMSPEDSSIYLCSVVWDTQYQETQYFGPGTRLLVL.

This clone was detected only a few times. The gene calls are TRBV7-9 and TRBJ2-6; no clear D gene. Germline V lookup: CDR1 SEHNR, CDR2 FQNEAQ (reference sequence). The V end lost 6 bases, the J end lost 0 bases, and 9 bases lay between the germline ends. This CDR3 has 15 amino acids. This chain's CDR3 is CASSSSSSGANVLTF. CDR3 in DNA: TGTGCCAGCAGTTCCTCCTCCTCTGGGGCCAACGTCCTGACTTTC. Looking up the rest from reference TRBV7-9 and TRBJ2-6 gives the full variable domain: DTGVSQNPRHKITKRGQNVTFRCDPISEHNRLYWYRQTLGQGPEFLTYFQNEAQLEKSRLLSDRFSAERPKGSFSTLEIQRTEQGDSAMYLCASSSSSSGANVLTFGAGSRLTVL.

In its sample, this clone was seen once. Other DNA variants within this sample encode the same CDR3. This sequence joins TRBV7-9 and TRBJ2-6; D gene ambiguous. The V gene lost 4 bases and the J gene lost 1 base, with 2 bases spanning the gap. The CDR3 loop spans 13 amino acids. Germline CDR1 SEHNR, CDR2 FQNEAQ (reference sequence). CDR3 in amino acids: CASSSSGANVLTF. DNA of the CDR3: TGTGCCAGCAGCTCTTCTGGGGCCAACGTCCTGACTTTC.

J is TRBJ2-6 and V is TRBV3-1 (or the pseudogene TRBV3-2), with 10 bases aligning to TRBD2. Looked up from germline, CDR1 is LGHDT and CDR2 is YNNKEL (reference sequence). This CDR3 contains 18 residues. V trimming: 3 bases; J trimming: 2 bases; junction bases outside the gene matches: 7. The CDR3 protein is CASSHSSGSGTGANVLTF. The CDR3 nucleotides read TGTGCCAGCAGCCATTCTAGCGGGAGCGGGACTGGGGCCAACGTCCTGACTTTC.

The chain couples TRBV2 to TRBJ2-5; TRBD2 matches at 7 bases. V lost 7 bases, J lost 7 bases, and 6 bases stayed unmatched. The CDR3 sequence is 12 residues long. Per germline, CDR1 SNHLY and CDR2 FYNNEI. CDR3 DNA sequence: TGTGCCAGCAAAGGAGGCGGGGGGACCCAGTACTTC. Its translation is CASKGGGGTQYF. Variable domain in full (rest from reference TRBV2 and TRBJ2-5): EPEVTQTPSHQVTQMGQEVILRCVPISNHLYFYWYRQILGQKVEFLVSFYNNEISEKSEIFDDQFSVERPDGSNFTLKIRSTKLEDSAMYFCASKGGGGTQYFGPGTRLLVL.

The chain employs TRBV9 and TRBJ2-7, with 7 bases matching TRBD1. Trimming removed 1 base from V and 4 bases from J; junction bases left unmatched: 8. CDR3 length: 15 residues. Germline loops: CDR1 SGDLS, CDR2 YYNGEE. CDR3 sequence reads: CASSVQADRSYEQYF. CDR3 coding DNA: TGTGCCAGCAGCGTACAGGCGGACAGGTCGTACGAGCAGTACTTC.

In DNA form, the CDR3 reads TGTGCCAGCAGCCAAGGGCTAGCGGGAGGCTACGAGCAGTACTTC. Its protein is CASSQGLAGGYEQYF. The chain recombines TRBV3-1 (or the pseudogene TRBV3-2) with TRBJ2-7; 11 bases are shared with TRBD2. Germline V gene sequence: CDR1 LGHDT, CDR2 YNNKEL (reference sequence). The ends lost 1 base at V and 3 bases at J; junction bases unmatched: 2. This CDR3 contains 15 residues.

The chain has TRBV2 and TRBJ2-3; no firm D call. The CDR3 totals 14 residues. Germline V gene sequence: CDR1 SNHLY, CDR2 FYNNEI. V was clipped by 10 bases and J by 2 bases, with 16 bases between them. The CDR3 sequence: CATSLAAFTDTQYF. CDR3 bases: TGTGCCACCTCCCTCGCGGCCTTCACAGATACGCAGTATTTT.

This chain joins TRBV5-4 and TRBJ1-2; tentatively, D is TRBD1 (6 bases). Germline V CDR1 and CDR2: SGHNT, YYREEE (reference sequence). The ends were cut back, 4 bases at V and 8 bases at J, with 21 bases in the middle. The CDR3 is 15 amino acids. CDR3 sequence reads: CASSQGTSAPGGYTF. The CDR3 DNA follows: TGTGCCAGCAGCCAGGGGACATCCGCCCCGGGGGGCTACACCTTC. Looking up the rest from reference TRBV5-4 and TRBJ1-2 gives the full variable domain: ETGVTQSPTHLIKTRGQQVTLRCSSQSGHNTVSWYQQALGQGPQFIFQYYREEENGRGNFPPRFSGLQFPNYSSELNVNALELDDSALYLCASSQGTSAPGGYTFGSGTRLTVV.

The chain is built from TRBV10-3 and TRBJ2-5; 7 bases are a match to TRBD1. Germline CDR1 reads ENHRY; CDR2 reads SYGVKD. The J segment lost 5 bases and the V segment lost 10 bases, leaving 4 bases of the junction unmatched. The CDR3 loop spans 11 amino acids. Here the CDR3 reads CATGRGETQYF. In nucleotides, the CDR3 is TGTGCCACTGGCAGGGGGGAGACCCAGTACTTC.

The chain recombines TRBV5-1 with TRBJ2-5; TRBD1 is a possible D gene (5 bases). Trimming pared 4 bases from V and 5 bases from J, leaving 15 bases between. Germline CDR1 is SGHRS and CDR2 is YFSETQ. The CDR3 has 14 residues. CDR3 nucleotides: TGCGCCAGCAGCCGCCTAGGGGCCGGGGAGACCCAGTACTTC. Translation: CASSRLGAGETQYF. Based on the CDR3 plus reference TRBV5-1 and TRBJ2-5, the full variable domain is KAGVTQTPRYLIKTRGQQVTLSCSPISGHRSVSWYQQTPGQGLQFLFEYFSETQRNKGNFPGRFSGRQFSNSRSEMNVSTLELGDSALYLCASSRLGAGETQYFGPGTRLLVL.

The V gene is TRBV7-9, the J gene TRBJ2-5, with 8 nucleotides matching TRBD2. The ends lost 5 bases at V and 7 bases at J; junction bases unmatched: 6. CDR3 length equals 13 residues. The V gene's germline CDR1 is SEHNR and CDR2 FQNEAQ (reference sequence). The CDR3 here is CASSDSGAPTQYF. The DNA for the CDR3 is TGTGCCAGCAGCGATAGCGGGGCTCCGACCCAGTACTTC. Supplemented by reference TRBV7-9 and TRBJ2-5, the full variable domain reads DTGVSQNPRHKITKRGQNVTFRCDPISEHNRLYWYRQTLGQGPEFLTYFQNEAQLEKSRLLSDRFSAERPKGSFSTLEIQRTEQGDSAMYLCASSDSGAPTQYFGPGTRLLVL.

The chain has TRBV25-1 and TRBJ1-1; no reliable D call. Germline V gives CDR1 MGHDK, CDR2 SYGVNS. CDR3 length equals 15 residues. Trimming removed 3 bases at V and 5 bases at J, with 16 bases between. The CDR3 DNA reads TGTGCCAGCAGTGATCCGGCCAGCAGGTGGACTGAAGCTTTCTTT. This sequence encodes CASSDPASRWTEAFF. Complete variable domain (other parts from reference TRBV25-1 and TRBJ1-1): EADIYQTPRYLVIGTGKKITLECSQTMGHDKMYWYQQDPGMELHLIHYSYGVNSTEKGDLSSESTVSRIRTEHFPLTLESARPSHTSQYLCASSDPASRWTEAFFGQGTRLTVV.

This clone appeared a single time. The V call is TRBV4-2, the J call TRBJ2-3; D is perhaps TRBD1 (6 bases). Germline-derived CDR1 and CDR2 are LGHNA and YNFKEQ. V dropped 5 bases and J dropped 4 bases, with 16 bases sitting between them. The CDR3 length is 15 residues. The CDR3 DNA is TGTGCCAGCAGCTTACACAGGGATTACGCAGATACGCAGTATTTT. Translated, it gives CASSLHRDYADTQYF.

The chain combines TRBV7-8 with TRBJ2-2; TRBD1 aligns across 9 bases. Per the germline V gene, CDR1 is SGHVS and CDR2 is FQNEAQ. J was trimmed by 6 bases and V by 2 bases; bases with no gene match: 7. This CDR3 region has 16 residues. In DNA form, the CDR3 reads TGTGCCAGCAGCTTACGGACAGGGGCGTACGCCGGGGAGCTGTTTTTT. Translation gives CASSLRTGAYAGELFF.

The J gene is TRBJ2-1, the V gene TRBV7-9; TRBD2 agrees at 7 bases. The germline gives CDR1 SEHNR, CDR2 FQNEAQ (reference sequence). The CDR3 extends over 17 amino acids. V lost 4 bases to trimming and J lost 5 bases; unmatched junction nucleotides: 14. CDR3 residues: CASSSPGLQRGNNEQFF. CDR3 DNA: TGTGCCAGCAGCTCCCCAGGTTTACAGCGGGGAAACAATGAGCAGTTCTTC. Looking up the rest from reference TRBV7-9 and TRBJ2-1 gives the full variable domain: DTGVSQNPRHKITKRGQNVTFRCDPISEHNRLYWYRQTLGQGPEFLTYFQNEAQLEKSRLLSDRFSAERPKGSFSTLEIQRTEQGDSAMYLCASSSPGLQRGNNEQFFGPGTRLTVL.

The rearrangement joins TRBV10-2 to TRBJ2-7; 7 positions agree with TRBD2. Trimming at V came to 8 bases and at J to 2 bases, leaving 15 bases not matched to a gene. Germline CDR1 WSHSY, CDR2 SAAADI. The CDR3 spans 16 residues. The CDR3 DNA reads as TGCGCCAGCGCCCGGTCCGGGACTACTACTACCTACGAGCAGTACTTC. It is translated as CASARSGTTTTYEQYF.

CDR3 loop: CATSRAGDTEAFF. The CDR3, as DNA: TGTGCCACCAGCAGAGCGGGGGACACTGAAGCTTTCTTT. The gene calls are TRBV15 and TRBJ1-1, with D possibly being TRBD1 (5 bases). V lost 1 base, J lost 3 bases, and 6 bases lay in between. Germline assignment: CDR1 LNHNV and CDR2 YYDKDF (reference sequence). There are 13 residues in the CDR3.

The chain carries TRBV5-1 and TRBJ2-7; 9 bases line up with TRBD2. The trim removed 2 bases at V and 2 bases at J, leaving 5 bases unmatched. CDR1 is SGHRS and CDR2 is YFSETQ in the germline V gene. CDR3 length equals 15 residues. CDR3 loop: CASSFRTSEAYEQYF. Here the CDR3 DNA reads TGCGCCAGCAGCTTCCGGACTAGCGAAGCCTACGAGCAGTACTTC.

The chain has TRBV19 and TRBJ2-7; D might be TRBD2 (5 bases). This CDR3 spans 14 amino acids. With 5 bases removed from V and 0 bases from J, the gap between germline ends came to 11 bases. CDR1 and CDR2 (germline): LNHDA, SQIVND (reference sequence). CDR3 DNA: TGTGCCAGTAGTGCCCGGACTGCCTCCTACGAGCAGTACTTC. Encoded protein: CASSARTASYEQYF.

V is TRBV3-1 (or the pseudogene TRBV3-2) and J is TRBJ1-2; 10 bases agree with TRBD1. This CDR3 is 12 amino acids long. Losses at the gene ends were 3 bases for V and 9 bases for J; bases not matched to a gene: 1. Germline V gene lookup returns CDR1 LGHDT and CDR2 YNNKEL (reference sequence). The CDR3 reads CASSQGQGSYTF. The CDR3 DNA reads TGTGCCAGCAGCCAGGGACAGGGGAGCTACACCTTC.

V is TRBV5-8 and J is TRBJ1-6; D is possibly TRBD1 (6 bases). The germline V and J ends were trimmed by 4 bases and 4 bases, with 12 bases remaining between them. The CDR3 runs 15 residues. Germline CDR1 reads SGHTS; CDR2 reads YDEGEE. The CDR3 loop is CASSLSQGYNSPLHF. As DNA, the CDR3 is TGTGCCAGCAGCCTCTCACAGGGATATAATTCACCCCTCCACTTT.